Listed below are T cell receptor beta chains from one sample, sequenced in a study of T cell repertoires in cytomegalovirus infection. TCRdb redid the calling of the reads with MiXCR, one entry per CDR3 protein. Counted here are around 200,000 distinct CDR3 sequences, approximately 18% occurring once; the ten biggest clones make up about 25%. Material: CD8+ T cells from PBMCs. These receptors all stem from a human donor in good health (CMV status not recorded). Some clones in this sample may be carry-over from other donors' samples. The CDR3 runs from the conserved cysteine through the conserved F or W. The order of the fields is V gene, clone size, J gene, D gene, CDR3 DNA, CDR3 protein. D genes are given only for firm matches. Some rows have no size entry. The others give once, few or many, or a class for an expanded clone.

V: TRBV29-1; size: NA; J: TRBJ2-3; D: TRBD1; DNA: TGCAGCGTTGTGCTCACAGGGGAACAAAATACGCAGTATTTT; CDR3: CSVVLTGEQNTQYF
V: TRBV7-8; size: few; J: TRBJ1-1; D: NA; DNA: TGTGCCAGCAGCTTAGCGCAGGGGATGAACACTGAAGCTTTCTTT; CDR3: CASSLAQGMNTEAFF
V: TRBV12-3/TRBV12-4; size: few; J: TRBJ2-1; D: TRBD1; DNA: TGTGCCAGCGGGTCGACAGGGGGGGCTTGGCAGTTCTTC; CDR3: CASGSTGGAWQFF
V: TRBV7-8; size: many; J: TRBJ2-2; D: NA; DNA: TGTGCCAGCAGCCGGATCGGGGGAAAATTAACCGGGGAGCTGTTTTTT; CDR3: CASSRIGGKLTGELFF
V: TRBV11-3; size: few; J: TRBJ2-2; D: NA; DNA: TGTGCCAGCAGCTTAGATCTACAGGGTACTACCGGGGAGCTGTTTTTT; CDR3: CASSLDLQGTTGELFF
V: TRBV29-1; size: NA; J: TRBJ2-1; D: NA; DNA: TGCAGCGTTGGGCAGGGGGGCTTCTACAATGAGCAGTTCTTC; CDR3: CSVGQGGFYNEQFF
V: TRBV4-3; size: NA; J: TRBJ2-1; D: NA; DNA: TGCGCCAGCAGGGAATTCACAGGCGGGCCGGGGAGTGAGCAGTTCTTC; CDR3: CASREFTGGPGSEQFF
V: TRBV4-2; size: NA; J: TRBJ1-1; D: NA; DNA: TGTGCCAGCAGCCAGGGTGTTGGGGGCCCTGAAGCTTTCTTT; CDR3: CASSQGVGGPEAFF
V: TRBV7-6; size: NA; J: TRBJ2-2; D: NA; DNA: TGTGCCAGCAGCTCAGGAAGCGCAGAGCTCACCGGGGAGCTGTTTTTT; CDR3: CASSSGSAELTGELFF
V: TRBV28; size: NA; J: TRBJ1-1; D: TRBD1; DNA: TGTGCCAGCAGTCGCGGACAGGGGGCGTGGACTGAAGCTTTCTTT; CDR3: CASSRGQGAWTEAFF
V: TRBV7-2; size: NA; J: TRBJ2-7; D: NA; DNA: TGTGCCAGCAGCTTAGAGGGGGGTGGCGGTTACGAGCAGTACTTC; CDR3: CASSLEGGGGYEQYF
V: TRBV28; size: NA; J: TRBJ2-3; D: NA; DNA: TGTGCCAGCAGCTCTCTTATTGGGGGCACAGATACGCAGTATTTT; CDR3: CASSSLIGGTDTQYF
V: TRBV7-2; size: many; J: TRBJ2-7; D: NA; DNA: TGTGCCAGCAGCTTAACCCCAGGAAGCTACGAGCAGTACTTC; CDR3: CASSLTPGSYEQYF
V: TRBV28; size: few; J: TRBJ2-2; D: TRBD2; DNA: TGTGCCAGCAGTTTAGGCGGGGGAGACACCGGGGAGCTGTTTTTT; CDR3: CASSLGGGDTGELFF
V: TRBV5-1; size: few; J: TRBJ2-7; D: TRBD1; DNA: TGCGCCAGCAGGGTTCGGACAGGAATCAACTACGAGCAGTACTTC; CDR3: CASRVRTGINYEQYF
V: TRBV5-5; size: NA; J: TRBJ1-1; D: NA; DNA: TGTGCCAGCAGCCCTCCCGAGACTGAAGCTTTCTTT; CDR3: CASSPPETEAFF
V: TRBV7-8; size: NA; J: TRBJ1-3; D: NA; DNA: TGTGCCAGCAGGATAAGCTCTGGAAACACCATATATTTT; CDR3: CASRISSGNTIYF
V: TRBV12-3/TRBV12-4; size: many; J: TRBJ2-7; D: NA; DNA: TGTGCCAGCAGCCCGGACAGCTACGAGCAGTACTTC; CDR3: CASSPDSYEQYF
V: TRBV11-2; size: NA; J: TRBJ2-1; D: NA; DNA: TGTGCCAGCAGCCGAGGCACGGATGAGCAGTTCTTC; CDR3: CASSRGTDEQFF
V: TRBV5-4; size: NA; J: TRBJ2-4; D: NA; DNA: TGTGCCAGCAGCTTGGGAAGTCAGGGGACCAACATTCAGTACTTC; CDR3: CASSLGSQGTNIQYF
V: TRBV15; size: NA; J: TRBJ2-2; D: NA; DNA: TGTGCCATTCGACAGGCCTCCTTAACCGGGGAGCTGTTTTTT; CDR3: CAIRQASLTGELFF
V: TRBV7-6; size: few; J: TRBJ1-4; D: TRBD1; DNA: TGTGCCAGCAGCTTACTACCCGGGACAGGGAATGAAAAACTGTTTTTT; CDR3: CASSLLPGTGNEKLFF
V: TRBV2; size: few; J: TRBJ2-7; D: TRBD1; DNA: TGTGCCAGCAGGGACGGGGGACAGGGTGTCGACGAGCAGTACTTC; CDR3: CASRDGGQGVDEQYF
V: TRBV7-9; size: few; J: TRBJ1-4; D: NA; DNA: TGTGCCAGCAGCTTTACTAGCACGGGTTTCGAAAAACTGTTTTTT; CDR3: CASSFTSTGFEKLFF
V: TRBV10-3; size: many; J: TRBJ2-7; D: TRBD2; DNA: TGTGCCATCGCGGGGGATTACGAGCAGTACTTC; CDR3: CAIAGDYEQYF
V: TRBV19; size: NA; J: TRBJ2-7; D: TRBD2; DNA: TGTGCCAGTAGTACCTGGGAGGGAAAGGGGTACTACGAGCAGTACTTC; CDR3: CASSTWEGKGYYEQYF
V: TRBV12-3/TRBV12-4; size: few; J: TRBJ1-6; D: NA; DNA: TGTGCCAGCAGCCCTGACATGACTGGCCTCCACTTT; CDR3: CASSPDMTGLHF
V: TRBV7-9; size: few; J: TRBJ2-3; D: TRBD2; DNA: TGTGCCAGCAGCTTAAGGGCAGCGGGGGGCCTCCTTCAGTATTTT; CDR3: CASSLRAAGGLLQYF
V: TRBV6-2/TRBV6-3; size: NA; J: TRBJ1-5; D: NA; DNA: TGTGCCCGCAGTTACCCCGGAGGGTTTCAGCCCCAGCATTTT; CDR3: CARSYPGGFQPQHF
V: TRBV2; size: once; J: TRBJ2-5; D: NA; DNA: TGTGCCAGCCCTGGGATACTACAAGAGACCCAGTACTTC; CDR3: CASPGILQETQYF
V: TRBV7-3; size: few; J: TRBJ1-1; D: NA; DNA: TGTGCCAGCAGGTTCCCTCGGGGTGGCGCTGAAGCTTTCTTT; CDR3: CASRFPRGGAEAFF
V: TRBV10-3; size: few; J: TRBJ2-2; D: NA; DNA: TGTGCCTCAAATGGGGGCGCAGCCTCGAACACCGGGGAGCTGTTTTTT; CDR3: CASNGGAASNTGELFF
V: TRBV6-2/TRBV6-3; size: few; J: TRBJ2-7; D: NA; DNA: TGTGCCAGCGGAGATATGGAAGCAATCTACGAGCAGTACTTC; CDR3: CASGDMEAIYEQYF
V: TRBV7-2; size: NA; J: TRBJ2-5; D: NA; DNA: TGTGCCAGCAGCTTAGCACGGCCGAAATCCTCGGAGACCCAGTACTTC; CDR3: CASSLARPKSSETQYF
V: TRBV28; size: NA; J: TRBJ1-1; D: TRBD1; DNA: TGTGCCAGCAGTCCACAACTGAACAGGGGCATCATGGGGATGAACACTGAAGCTTTCTTT; CDR3: CASSPQLNRGIMGMNTEAFF
V: TRBV29-1; size: few; J: TRBJ1-2; D: TRBD1; DNA: TGCAGCGTTGAGGACAGGATTGCTTATGGCTACACCTTC; CDR3: CSVEDRIAYGYTF
V: TRBV9; size: NA; J: TRBJ2-1; D: NA; DNA: TGTGCCAGCAGCGTAGATACGGGGGCCGTCTACAATGAGCAGTTCTTC; CDR3: CASSVDTGAVYNEQFF